Below, 26 T cell receptor beta chains from the same sample are listed, as sequenced in a study of beta chain features in type 1 diabetes. Since all of the isolated RNA was reverse transcribed, expressed TCRB transcripts were what got sequenced. Generated by immunoSEQ multiplex PCR, the TCRdb table keeps only in-frame clones and is missing some. The sample includes 300,000 to 400,000 clones, roughly 11% seen only once; the top ten take roughly 0.014%. Source material: naive CD4+ T cells from blood. These receptors were collected from a woman in her 30s in good health.

The chain's CDR3 is CASRSTGSTDTQYF. CDR3 nucleotide sequence: TGTGCCAGTAGGAGCACAGGGAGCACAGATACGCAGTATTTT. The V gene is TRBV19, the J gene TRBJ2-3, with TRBD1 as a possible D gene (6 bases). The CDR3 is 14 residues long. Trimming removed 6 bases from V and 0 bases from J, with 10 bases in between. The V gene's germline CDR1 is LNHDA and CDR2 SQIVND (reference sequence).

The chain is built from TRBV6-6 and TRBJ2-5, with a tentative D call TRBD1 (5 bases). The germline V gene encodes CDR1 MNHNY and CDR2 SVGAGI (reference sequence). V lost 2 bases, J lost 2 bases, and 12 bases lay in between. CDR3 size: 15 residues. CDR3 region: CASSYKDIRQETQYF. For the CDR3, the DNA is TGTGCCAGCAGTTACAAGGACATTCGGCAAGAGACCCAGTACTTC.

The chain recombines TRBV28 with TRBJ2-6; the match to TRBD2 covers 9 bases. The germline CDR1 and CDR2 sequences are MDHEN and SYDVKM. The ends lost 3 bases at V and 1 base at J; junction bases unmatched: 4. This CDR3 region has 17 residues. CDR3 sequence: CASSFVREGSGANVLTF. CDR3 coding DNA: TGTGCCAGCAGTTTTGTGCGGGAGGGTTCTGGGGCCAACGTCCTGACTTTC.

The chain joins TRBV15 to TRBJ2-1; 9 nucleotides match TRBD2. This CDR3 has 14 residues. J was trimmed by 9 bases and V by 6 bases; bases with no gene match: 9. CDR1 LNHNV and CDR2 YYDKDF come from the germline V gene (reference sequence). CDR3 DNA: TGTGCCACCAGAGGGATAGCGGGAGCCGGTGAGCAGTTCTTC. Encoded protein: CATRGIAGAGEQFF.

This clone occurred a few times. The CDR3 coding sequence is TGTGCCAGCAGCTTCCTGCTAGCGGGAGCGCTAGGGGCCAACGTCCTGACTTTC. It specifies CASSFLLAGALGANVLTF. The chain couples TRBV7-6 to TRBJ2-6; TRBD2 matches 10 bases. This CDR3 region has 18 residues. Germline V gene data show CDR1 as SGHVS and CDR2 as FNYEAQ. Germline trimming cut 3 bases from V and 4 bases from J; bases unmatched to any gene: 9.

A few counts support this clone. The gene calls are TRBV9 and TRBJ2-3, with a possible D match to TRBD1 (5 bases). The CDR3 contains 14 residues. V was cut by 0 bases and J by 7 bases, with 12 bases left in between. Per germline, CDR1 SGDLS and CDR2 YYNGEE. This CDR3 reads CASSVASGRNTQYF. The CDR3 bases are TGTGCCAGCAGCGTAGCTTCAGGGCGGAATACGCAGTATTTT.

There are a few counts of this clone. V gene TRBV21-1 combines with J gene TRBJ1-2. TRBV21-1 is flagged as a pseudogene. This CDR3 spans 15 amino acids. The CDR3 region is CASSNFPQNSSGYTF. For the CDR3, the DNA is TGTGCCAGCAGCAATTTTCCCCAAAACTCGAGTGGCTACACCTTC.

The rearrangement joins TRBV9 to TRBJ2-7, with TRBD1 as a possible D gene (6 bases). This CDR3 comprises 17 residues. The germline gives CDR1 SGDLS, CDR2 YYNGEE. The V end lost 0 bases, the J end lost 0 bases, and 16 bases lay between the germline ends. DNA of the CDR3: TGTGCCAGCAGCGTAGGGTCGACAGGTCCTTACTCCTACGAGCAGTACTTC. Protein sequence: CASSVGSTGPYSYEQYF.

The rearrangement links TRBV30 to TRBJ2-7; 10 bases align to TRBD2. The CDR3 loop spans 15 amino acids. The J segment lost 4 bases and the V segment lost 0 bases, leaving 6 bases of the junction unmatched. The germline V gene has CDR1 GTSNPN and CDR2 SVGIG (reference sequence). CDR3 sequence: CAWSVQAGGPYEQYF. The CDR3 nucleotides read TGTGCCTGGAGTGTACAAGCGGGAGGGCCGTACGAGCAGTACTTC. The full variable domain, completed using reference TRBV30 and TRBJ2-7, is SQTIHQWPATLVQPVGSPLSLECTVEGTSNPNLYWYRQAAGRGLQLLFYSVGIGQISSEVPQNLSASRPQDRQFILSSKKLLLSDSGFYLCAWSVQAGGPYEQYFGPGTRLTVT.

The chain is built from TRBV6-5 and TRBJ2-5; 8 positions match TRBD1. The CDR3 has 13 amino acids. From germline, CDR1 is MNHEY and CDR2 SVGAGI. Trimming cost V 6 bases and J 4 bases; bases outside gene matches: 4. The CDR3 DNA sequence: TGTGCCAGCAGCCAAACAGGGGGAGAGACCCAGTACTTC. This gives the protein CASSQTGGETQYF.

V and J are TRBV15 and TRBJ2-7; TRBD1 aligns across 8 bases. CDR1 is LNHNV, CDR2 YYDKDF, per germline (reference sequence). This CDR3 region has 14 residues. V lost 0 bases and J lost 6; bases outside the gene matches: 4. CDR3 sequence: CATSRDLRGLEQYF. CDR3 nucleotides: TGTGCCACCAGCAGAGACCTCAGGGGGCTCGAGCAGTACTTC.

This clone was seen a few times. The chain has TRBV7-3 and TRBJ2-2, with 7 bases lining up with TRBD1. After removal of 5 bases from V and 2 bases from J, the junction contained 5 bases not matched to a gene. Germline V gives CDR1 SGHTA, CDR2 FQGTGA. This CDR3 spans 15 amino acids. The CDR3 DNA follows: TGTGCCAGCAGCCTCCGGACAGGAAACACCGGGGAGCTGTTTTTT. Residues: CASSLRTGNTGELFF.

V gene TRBV5-1 combines with J gene TRBJ2-1; 10 nucleotides match TRBD2. V gave up 0 bases and J gave up 4 bases; unmatched junction bases: 4. CDR1 and CDR2 from the germline V gene are SGHRS and YFSETQ. CDR3 length: 16 residues. CDR3 DNA: TGCGCCAGCAGCTTGGCCGGGACTAGCGCATACAATGAGCAGTTCTTC. The encoded protein is CASSLAGTSAYNEQFF.

This clone was seen more than once but under ten times. This chain links TRBV7-9 with TRBJ2-5, with 7 bases aligning to TRBD1. The junction had 5 bases not matched to a gene; V was cut back by 5 bases and J by 5 bases. The germline gives CDR1 SEHNR, CDR2 FQNEAQ (reference sequence). The CDR3 sequence is 13 residues long. Written as DNA, the CDR3 is TGTGCCAGCAGCCTCGGACAGGCGGAGACCCAGTACTTC. This translates into CASSLGQAETQYF.

This clone has just a few counts. The chain employs TRBV7-9 and TRBJ2-3; 10 bases match TRBD1. This CDR3 is 16 amino acids long. Germline assignment: CDR1 SEHNR and CDR2 FQNEAQ (reference sequence). The junction had 1 base not matched to a gene; V was cut back by 0 bases and J by 1 base. CDR3 amino acids: CASSLAGTGGTDTQYF. CDR3 DNA sequence: TGTGCCAGCAGCTTAGCGGGGACAGGGGGCACAGATACGCAGTATTTT. Combining the CDR3 with reference TRBV7-9 and TRBJ2-3 gives the whole variable domain DTGVSQNPRHKITKRGQNVTFRCDPISEHNRLYWYRQTLGQGPEFLTYFQNEAQLEKSRLLSDRFSAERPKGSFSTLEIQRTEQGDSAMYLCASSLAGTGGTDTQYFGPGTRLTVL.

The table lists this clone with a few counts. The CDR3 loop reads CASSGATEPYNEQFF. The CDR3 DNA reads TGTGCCAGCAGCGGAGCGACCGAGCCTTACAATGAGCAGTTCTTC. The rearrangement uses TRBV9 and TRBJ2-1; the D is unclear. This CDR3 spans 15 amino acids. Trimming removed 3 bases at V and 4 bases at J, with 14 bases between. Germline values: CDR1 SGDLS, CDR2 YYNGEE.

The table lists this clone with a few counts. V usage is TRBV6-6 and J usage is TRBJ2-7; 9 bases align to TRBD2. CDR3 length equals 13 residues. Trimming at V came to 11 bases and at J to 5 bases, leaving 10 bases not matched to a gene. Germline CDR1 MNHNY, CDR2 SVGAGI (reference sequence). The DNA for the CDR3 is TGTGCCGCGCTGATGGGCGGGAGGGACGAGCAGTACTTC. Translating it yields CAALMGGRDEQYF.

The gene calls are TRBV7-3 and TRBJ2-2; D gene ambiguous. Germline CDR1 SGHTA, CDR2 FQGTGA. The length of the CDR3 is 14 residues. Trimming stripped 4 bases from V and 7 bases from J, with 13 bases between. CDR3 sequence (DNA): TGTGCCAGCAGCTCCCAAACAAGTTTCGGGGAGCTGTTTTTT. Its translation is CASSSQTSFGELFF. Drawing the rest from reference TRBV7-3 and TRBJ2-2, the complete variable domain is GAGVSQTPSNKVTEKGKYVELRCDPISGHTALYWYRQSLGQGPEFLIYFQGTGAADDSGLPNDRFFAVRPEGSVSTLKIQRTERGDSAVYLCASSSQTSFGELFFGEGSRLTVL.

This chain uses TRBV5-4 with TRBJ2-1; no clear D. This CDR3 has 18 amino acids. V lost 2 bases and J lost 0, with 18 bases in between. Looked up from germline, CDR1 is SGHNT and CDR2 is YYREEE (reference sequence). Written as DNA, the CDR3 is TGTGCCAGCAGCTTTTCAGTCGCCAAACCCTCCTCCTACAATGAGCAGTTCTTC. Its translation is CASSFSVAKPSSYNEQFF. The full variable domain, completed using reference TRBV5-4 and TRBJ2-1, is ETGVTQSPTHLIKTRGQQVTLRCSSQSGHNTVSWYQQALGQGPQFIFQYYREEENGRGNFPPRFSGLQFPNYSSELNVNALELDDSALYLCASSFSVAKPSSYNEQFFGPGTRLTVL.

The table lists this clone with a few counts. This chain links TRBV9 with TRBJ2-7; 14 positions agree with TRBD2. This CDR3 has 16 amino acids. Trimming removed 3 bases from V and 4 bases from J; junction bases left unmatched: 6. CDR1 SGDLS and CDR2 YYNGEE come from the germline V gene. DNA for the CDR3: TGTGCCAGCAGCGCCGGGACTAGCGGGAGTTGGTACGAGCAGTACTTC. Translating gives CASSAGTSGSWYEQYF.

This clone was recorded a few times. The rearrangement uses TRBV19 and TRBJ1-1; unclear D gene. Trimming took 3 bases from V and 1 from J, leaving 9 bases between them. CDR3 length equals 14 residues. The germline CDR1 and CDR2 sequences are LNHDA and SQIVND (reference sequence). The CDR3 is CASSIAGRNTEAFF. For the CDR3, the DNA is TGTGCCAGTAGTATTGCGGGTCGGAACACTGAAGCTTTCTTT.

This clone turned up a few times. The J gene is TRBJ1-2, the V gene TRBV11-2, with D unresolved. This CDR3 has 18 amino acids. The V end lost 1 base, the J end lost 0 bases, and 18 bases lay between the germline ends. Germline V gives CDR1 SGHAT, CDR2 FQNNGV. In DNA, the CDR3 is TGTGCCAGCAGCTTAGCCCCGTTTAGACATCAAGCTAACTATGGCTACACCTTC. Its protein product is CASSLAPFRHQANYGYTF.

This clone was counted only a few times. The chain recombines TRBV7-9 with TRBJ2-7, with 8 bases fitting TRBD1. Per germline, CDR1 SEHNR and CDR2 FQNEAQ (reference sequence). This CDR3 is 14 amino acids long. Unmatched junction bases numbered 7, after V lost 2 bases and J lost 7 bases. The CDR3 DNA reads TGTGCCAGCAGCTTAAGGGCAGGGGGCCTTGAGCAGTACTTC. The encoded protein is CASSLRAGGLEQYF.

This clone has just a few counts. The rearrangement uses TRBV10-3 and TRBJ1-2; TRBD1 matches 8 bases. Germline V lookup: CDR1 ENHRY, CDR2 SYGVKD. V shed 10 bases and J 6 bases; nucleotides not matched to a gene: 4. The CDR3 has 11 amino acids. In DNA form, the CDR3 reads TGTGCCACCACAGGGGGGGATGGCTACACCTTC. Protein product: CATTGGDGYTF.

The V gene is TRBV4-3, the J gene TRBJ2-7; TRBD2 agrees at 9 bases. J lost 3 bases, V lost 1 base, and 4 bases had no gene match. CDR1 is LGHNA, CDR2 YSLEER, per germline. The CDR3 runs to 15 residues. The CDR3 DNA reads as TGCGCCAGCAGCCAAGGACGACTAGCGGACTACGAGCAGTACTTC. Amino acid sequence: CASSQGRLADYEQYF.

This clone came up a few times. V usage is TRBV14 and J usage is TRBJ2-1; D is unclear. This CDR3 spans 14 amino acids. Trimming stripped 1 base from V and 3 bases from J, with 7 bases between. Germline lookup yields CDR1 SGHDN and CDR2 FVKESK. Here the CDR3 reads CASSQVDFYNEQFF. The CDR3 nucleotides are TGTGCCAGCAGCCAAGTCGACTTCTACAATGAGCAGTTCTTC. The full variable domain, in which reference TRBV14 and TRBJ2-1 provide the parts outside the CDR3, is EAGVTQFPSHSVIEKGQTVTLRCDPISGHDNLYWYRRVMGKEIKFLLHFVKESKQDESGMPNNRFLAERTGGTYSTLKVQPAELEDSGVYFCASSQVDFYNEQFFGPGTRLTVL.